Each of the 23 T cell receptor beta chains below was sequenced from the same sample in a study of T-cell reconstitution after alpha-beta-depleted transplantation in children. Using unique molecular identifiers, the investigators prepared the TCRbeta library. TCRdb reprocessed the PCR reads with MiXCR, giving one entry per CDR3 protein. This repertoire shows some 130,000 distinct CDR3 sequences, 8% to 10% found once; its top ten account for approximately 25%. This material consisted of PBMCs, mostly from graft donor cells, taken 180 days after TCRalphabeta/CD19-depleted stem cell transplant. The receptors were gathered from a girl less than two years old who had a stem cell transplant for combined immunodeficiency, so the T cells may come from the graft donor.

This sequence joins TRBV28 and TRBJ2-7; perhaps TRBD2 as D (5 bases). The V and J ends lost 3 bases and 2 bases respectively, with 14 bases between them. The CDR3 is 15 amino acids. Germline V gene data show CDR1 as MDHEN and CDR2 as SYDVKM. CDR3 nucleotide sequence: TGTGCCAGCAGTTTGCGAGGGATTAGGGCCTACGAGCAGTACTTC. Translating gives CASSLRGIRAYEQYF.

This clonotype has a handful of counts. The V and J genes are TRBV29-1 and TRBJ2-1; D could derive from TRBD1 or TRBD2 (5 bases each). Trimming left V 7 bases short and J 6 bases short, with 10 bases between. Germline assignment: CDR1 SQVTM and CDR2 ANQGSEA. There are 11 residues in the CDR3. The CDR3 here is CSASGPNEQFF. The CDR3 DNA sequence: TGCAGCGCCTCGGGGCCCAATGAGCAGTTCTTC.

The sample holds many counts of this clonotype. V is TRBV10-3 and J is TRBJ2-3, with D perhaps TRBD2 (6 bases). CDR3 length: 16 residues. From germline, CDR1 is ENHRY and CDR2 SYGVKD. Between the trimmed V and J ends, which lost 3 bases and 0 bases, there was a span of 13 bases. The CDR3 DNA is TGTGCCATCAGTGATGTACTAGCCTCTAGCACAGATACGCAGTATTTT. The encoded protein is CAISDVLASSTDTQYF.

This clonotype occurred a few times. CDR3 region: CASGLWASGKADTQYF. The CDR3, as DNA: TGTGCTAGTGGTTTGTGGGCTAGCGGTAAGGCAGATACGCAGTATTTT. V gene TRBV12-5 combines with J gene TRBJ2-3; 7 nucleotides match TRBD2. J was trimmed by 4 bases and V by 2 bases; bases with no gene match: 9. Looked up from germline, CDR1 is LGHNT and CDR2 is FRNRAP. The CDR3 consists of 16 residues.

The chain employs TRBV20-1 and TRBJ1-4, with D uncertain. Germline V gene lookup returns CDR1 DFQATT and CDR2 SNEGSKA (reference sequence). This CDR3 has 16 amino acids. Trimming left V 5 bases short and J 0 bases short, with 16 bases between. The CDR3 region has the DNA TGCAGTGCTCCCCACGGCCCCGCAGCAACTAATGAAAAACTGTTTTTT. It translates to CSAPHGPAATNEKLFF.

This clonotype showed up just a few times. V and J are TRBV6-5 and TRBJ1-1; 7 bases align to TRBD1. Trimming cost V 4 bases and J 7 bases; bases outside gene matches: 3. Germline lookup yields CDR1 MNHEY and CDR2 SVGAGI. The CDR3 is 12 amino acids. CDR3 nucleotides: TGTGCCAGCAGTTCGAGGGGGCTTGAAGCTTTCTTT. It encodes CASSSRGLEAFF.

In this sample, this clonotype turned up a few times. This chain joins TRBV12-3 or TRBV12-4 and TRBJ2-2, with 7 bases identical to TRBD1. V dropped 5 bases and J dropped 5; count of bases not matched to a gene: 2. This CDR3 region has 13 residues. CDR3: CASSRGRTGELFF. The DNA of the CDR3 is TGTGCCAGCAGTAGGGGGCGGACCGGGGAGCTGTTTTTT.

The chain joins TRBV5-6 to TRBJ1-1; no definite D call. This CDR3 comprises 14 residues. V was pared by 4 bases and J by 4 bases, with 14 bases between. Germline CDR1 reads SGHDT; CDR2 reads YYEEEE. CDR3 loop: CASSPGPAPTEAFF. The CDR3, as DNA: TGTGCCAGCAGCCCCGGGCCAGCCCCCACTGAAGCTTTCTTT.

V gene TRBV25-1 combines with J gene TRBJ2-7; D is unclear. V lost 4 bases to trimming and J lost 3 bases, with 13 bases between them. The CDR3 length is 14 residues. Germline loops: CDR1 MGHDK, CDR2 SYGVNS. Here the CDR3 reads CASSGPGQNYEQYF. In DNA, the CDR3 is TGTGCCAGCAGTGGACCCGGCCAGAACTACGAGCAGTACTTC.

This clonotype came up a few times. The J gene is TRBJ1-1, the V gene TRBV7-9, with D tentatively TRBD1 (6 bases). The germline gives CDR1 SEHNR, CDR2 FQNEAQ (reference sequence). The CDR3 is made up of 16 amino acids. V was cut by 1 base and J by 5 bases, with 17 bases left in between. CDR3: CASSLGGGKSRTEAFF. The CDR3, as DNA: TGTGCCAGCAGCTTAGGGGGGGGCAAATCGAGAACTGAAGCTTTCTTT.

This clonotype was recorded a few times. V gene TRBV27 combines with J gene TRBJ2-5; TRBD2 agrees at 8 bases. Unmatched junction bases numbered 8, after V lost 4 bases and J lost 1 base. This CDR3 is built from 16 residues. Germline lookup yields CDR1 MNHEY and CDR2 SMNVEV (reference sequence). CDR3 nucleotide sequence: TGTGCCAGCAGTTCTTTAGCGGGAAATTTCCAAGAGACCCAGTACTTC. It codes for CASSSLAGNFQETQYF.

In its sample, this clonotype was seen a few times. The CDR3 DNA follows: TGTGCCAGCAGCACGACTAGCGGAAGATCCTACGAGCAGTACTTC. Translated: CASSTTSGRSYEQYF. The J gene is TRBJ2-7, the V gene TRBV12-3 or TRBV12-4; 9 nucleotides line up with TRBD2. Trimming took 6 bases from V and 1 from J; bases not matched to a gene: 7. The CDR3 spans 15 residues.

The CDR3 sequence: CSARGPGVEETQYF. The CDR3 DNA sequence: TGCAGTGCTAGAGGACCAGGGGTAGAAGAGACCCAGTACTTC. This rearrangement joins TRBV20-1 to TRBJ2-5; possible D gene TRBD1, 6 bases. The germline V gene encodes CDR1 DFQATT and CDR2 SNEGSKA (reference sequence). There are 14 residues in the CDR3. The V end lost 1 base, the J end lost 3 bases, and 12 bases lay between the germline ends.

This clonotype appeared a few times. This chain connects TRBV29-1 to TRBJ2-7; D is ambiguous. The CDR3 has 13 amino acids. Germline V lookup: CDR1 SQVTM, CDR2 ANQGSEA. V was shortened by 4 bases and J by 5 bases, with 15 bases between the two germline ends. The CDR3 loop reads CSVALRALHEQYF. DNA of the CDR3: TGCAGCGTTGCCCTCCGGGCCCTCCACGAGCAGTACTTC.

This clonotype has just a few counts. The gene calls are TRBV20-1 and TRBJ2-1, with D tentatively TRBD2 (5 bases). This CDR3 is 14 amino acids long. V lost 5 bases and J 0 bases, leaving 11 bases between the germline ends. Germline values: CDR1 DFQATT, CDR2 SNEGSKA (reference sequence). The DNA for the CDR3 is TGCAGTGCTCACCCGGAGGCCTCCTACAATGAGCAGTTCTTC. As protein: CSAHPEASYNEQFF.

There are many counts of this clonotype. This chain connects TRBV7-2 to TRBJ2-2; 7 bases are a match to TRBD1. This CDR3 region has 14 residues. Germline trimming cut 5 bases from V and 6 bases from J; bases unmatched to any gene: 6. The germline CDR1 and CDR2 sequences are SGHTA and FQGNSA. As DNA, the CDR3 is TGTGCCAGCAGCCTAGACAGGGCGTCCGGGGAGCTGTTTTTT. Translated, it gives CASSLDRASGELFF.

The V gene is TRBV20-1, the J gene TRBJ1-1; D is ambiguous. The CDR3 length is 13 residues. CDR1 is DFQATT, CDR2 SNEGSKA, per germline (reference sequence). Trimming cost V 3 bases and J 0 bases, with 8 bases left between them. Written as DNA, the CDR3 is TGCAGTGCTAGTAGGGCTATGAACACTGAAGCTTTCTTT. It codes for CSASRAMNTEAFF.

The rearrangement uses TRBV9 and TRBJ1-6; 8 nucleotides agree with TRBD1. J gave up 8 bases and V 4 bases, and 8 bases lay outside the gene matches. Germline assignment: CDR1 SGDLS and CDR2 YYNGEE. CDR3 length: 15 amino acids. The CDR3 loop is CASSSTGQGYSPLHF. The CDR3 DNA reads as TGTGCCAGCAGCTCGACAGGACAGGGATATTCACCCCTCCACTTT.

This clonotype has only a few counts. The chain joins TRBV4-1 to TRBJ2-2; TRBD1 agrees at 7 bases. The V and J ends lost 0 bases and 5 bases, in that order; junction bases with no gene match: 3. CDR1 and CDR2 (germline): MGHRA, YSYEKL. The CDR3 has 15 amino acids. CDR3 sequence reads: CASSQEGRGTGELFF. The CDR3 bases are TGCGCCAGCAGCCAAGAAGGCAGGGGGACCGGGGAGCTGTTTTTT.

This clonotype occurred a few times. The chain employs TRBV11-2 and TRBJ2-1; D may be TRBD2 (5 bases). Per the germline V gene, CDR1 is SGHAT and CDR2 is FQNNGV. V was shortened by 5 bases and J by 9 bases, with 29 bases between the two germline ends. The CDR3 extends over 18 amino acids. DNA for the CDR3: TGTGCCAGCAGCCTCGACCCCCTGTTTTGGTCGGGGTCCCGTGAGCAGTTCTTC. Its protein is CASSLDPLFWSGSREQFF.

The chain employs TRBV5-1 and TRBJ2-1; 15 nucleotides match TRBD2. The CDR3 is 16 amino acids. Losses at the gene ends were 5 bases for V and 4 bases for J; bases not matched to a gene: 4. The V gene's germline CDR1 is SGHRS and CDR2 YFSETQ. The CDR3 spells CASRRTSGRDYNEQFF. In DNA, the CDR3 is TGCGCCAGCAGACGGACTAGCGGGAGGGATTACAATGAGCAGTTCTTC. Combining the CDR3 with reference TRBV5-1 and TRBJ2-1 gives the whole variable domain KAGVTQTPRYLIKTRGQQVTLSCSPISGHRSVSWYQQTPGQGLQFLFEYFSETQRNKGNFPGRFSGRQFSNSRSEMNVSTLELGDSALYLCASRRTSGRDYNEQFFGPGTRLTVL.

This clonotype came up many times. This CDR3 is CASSHGLAGPYNEQFF. CDR3 DNA: TGTGCCAGCTCACACGGACTAGCGGGGCCCTACAATGAGCAGTTCTTC. The J gene is TRBJ2-1, the V gene TRBV18; 12 bases are a match to TRBD2. J gave up 2 bases and V 4 bases, and 3 bases lay outside the gene matches. The CDR3 contains 16 residues. The germline V gene has CDR1 KGHSH and CDR2 LQKENI.

This clonotype was found a few times. This chain links TRBV9 with TRBJ1-1; TRBD1 is a possible D gene (5 bases). Germline V gene lookup returns CDR1 SGDLS and CDR2 YYNGEE. V was pared by 0 bases and J by 3 bases, with 12 bases between. There are 15 residues in the CDR3. CDR3 residues: CASSVDGAWDTEAFF. The CDR3 region has the DNA TGTGCCAGCAGCGTAGACGGGGCATGGGACACTGAAGCTTTCTTT.